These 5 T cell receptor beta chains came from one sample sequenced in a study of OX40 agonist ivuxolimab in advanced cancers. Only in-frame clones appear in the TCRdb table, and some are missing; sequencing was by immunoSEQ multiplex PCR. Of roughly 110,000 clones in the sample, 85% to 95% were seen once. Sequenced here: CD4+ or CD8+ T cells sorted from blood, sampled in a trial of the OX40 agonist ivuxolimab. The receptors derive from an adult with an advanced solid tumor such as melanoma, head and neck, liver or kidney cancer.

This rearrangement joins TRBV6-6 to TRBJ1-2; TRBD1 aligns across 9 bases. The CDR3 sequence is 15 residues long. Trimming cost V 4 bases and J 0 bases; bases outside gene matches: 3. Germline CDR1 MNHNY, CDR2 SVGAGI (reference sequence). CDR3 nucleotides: TGTGCCAGCAGTTGGGACAGGGTTTCTAACTATGGCTACACCTTC. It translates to CASSWDRVSNYGYTF.

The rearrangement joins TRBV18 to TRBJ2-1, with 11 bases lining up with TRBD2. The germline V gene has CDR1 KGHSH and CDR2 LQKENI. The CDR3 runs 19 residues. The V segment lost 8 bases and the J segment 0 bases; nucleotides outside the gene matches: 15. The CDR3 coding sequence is TGTGCCAGCACAGTAGCGGGAGGGGCGAGGAGGAGCTCCTACAATGAGCAGTTCTTC. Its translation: CASTVAGGARRSSYNEQFF.

CDR3 sequence: CASSPPVNTEAFF. The DNA for the CDR3 is TGCGCCAGCAGCCCTCCGGTGAACACTGAAGCTTTCTTT. The chain has TRBV5-1 and TRBJ1-1; D gene ambiguous. The V end was cut by 4 bases, the J end by 0 bases, with 7 bases between. CDR3 length equals 13 residues. CDR1 SGHRS and CDR2 YFSETQ come from the germline V gene.

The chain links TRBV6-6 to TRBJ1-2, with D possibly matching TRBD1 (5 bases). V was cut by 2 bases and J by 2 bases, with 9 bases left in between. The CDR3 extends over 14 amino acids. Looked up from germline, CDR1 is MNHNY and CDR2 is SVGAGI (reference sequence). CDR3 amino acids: CASSYDRYNYGYTF. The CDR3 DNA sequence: TGTGCCAGCAGTTACGACAGATACAACTATGGCTACACCTTC.

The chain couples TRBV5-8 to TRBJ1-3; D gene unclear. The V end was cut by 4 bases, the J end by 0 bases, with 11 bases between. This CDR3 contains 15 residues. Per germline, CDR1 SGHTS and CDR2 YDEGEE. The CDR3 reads CASSRGLNSGNTIYF. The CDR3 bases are TGTGCCAGCAGCCGCGGACTGAACTCTGGAAACACCATATATTTT.